A single sample gave rise to the 27 T cell receptor beta chains below, sequenced in a study of HIV-infected patients and healthy controls. cDNA was made from 400 to 500 ng RNA using alpha and beta constant primers. Each of the alpha and beta chains got its own library through chain-specific third strand synthesis with indices. TCRdb ran MiXCR on the 5' RACE reads and lists one entry per CDR3 protein. The sample includes 5,000 to 6,500 distinct CDR3 sequences, 7% to 10% seen only once; the top ten take just under 20%. The repertoire came from unfractionated whole blood and reflected all unsorted peripheral T cells. Sequences were derived from blood, sampled before antiretroviral therapy. These receptor sequences come from an adult with HIV infection.

This clonotype occurred many times. The V call is TRBV29-1, the J call TRBJ1-4; D ambiguous. The CDR3 sequence is 14 residues long. Trimming removed 5 bases from V and 0 bases from J, with 10 bases in between. Germline V CDR1 and CDR2: SQVTM, ANQGSEA. CDR3 sequence reads: CSVRDTATNEKLFF. The CDR3 bases are TGCAGCGTTAGGGATACGGCAACTAATGAAAAACTGTTTTTT.

This clonotype counts as medium-sized (0.01 to 0.1%). The chain combines TRBV27 with TRBJ2-5, with D tentatively TRBD2 (6 bases). The CDR3 covers 13 residues. V lost 5 bases, J lost 2 bases, and 9 bases lay in between. Germline CDR1 is MNHEY and CDR2 is SMNVEV (reference sequence). CDR3 region: CASSPGTQETQYF. CDR3 nucleotides: TGTGCCAGCAGTCCCGGGACTCAAGAGACCCAGTACTTC.

This clonotype was recorded many times. The chain couples TRBV13 to TRBJ2-1; D perhaps matches TRBD2 (5 bases). This CDR3 comprises 14 residues. V lost 6 bases to trimming and J lost 1 base, with 10 bases between them. Germline lookup yields CDR1 PRHDT and CDR2 FYEKMQ (reference sequence). In nucleotides, the CDR3 is TGTGCCAGCAGACGACTAACGTCCTACAATGAGCAGTTCTTC. Amino acid sequence: CASRRLTSYNEQFF.

Relative to its sample, this clonotype is medium-sized (0.01 to 0.1%). J is TRBJ2-2 and V is TRBV4-1, with TRBD2 matching over 9 bases. The V segment lost 0 bases and the J segment 5 bases; nucleotides outside the gene matches: 4. CDR3 length equals 16 residues. Germline CDR1 is MGHRA and CDR2 is YSYEKL. CDR3 DNA sequence: TGCGCCAGCAGCCAAGATACTAGCGGGTGGACCGGGGAGCTGTTTTTT. Amino acid sequence: CASSQDTSGWTGELFF.

In this sample, this clonotype turned up many times. The CDR3 nucleotides are TGTGCCAGCAGTTACTCGGGGGGTACGGCTGGGGCCAACGTCCTGACTTTC. Translation gives CASSYSGGTAGANVLTF. The chain joins TRBV6-5 to TRBJ2-6; possible D gene TRBD2, 6 bases. V gave up 0 bases and J gave up 2 bases, with 11 bases separating them. Germline CDR1 is MNHEY and CDR2 is SVGAGI. This CDR3 has 17 amino acids.

Only a few counts were recorded for this clonotype. The rearrangement joins TRBV5-1 to TRBJ2-3, with TRBD1 matching over 8 bases. J gave up 11 bases and V 0 bases, and 8 bases lay outside the gene matches. The CDR3 is 14 residues long. The germline CDR1 and CDR2 sequences are SGHRS and YFSETQ. The CDR3 loop reads CASSLAGGGDWQYF. The CDR3 nucleotides read TGCGCCAGCAGCTTGGCAGGGGGCGGCGATTGGCAGTATTTT.

This clonotype showed up many times. The V and J genes are TRBV6-5 and TRBJ2-2; TRBD2 aligns across 12 bases. V shed 6 bases, J shed 1 base, and the junction held 12 bases outside the gene matches. The CDR3 covers 19 residues. Per the germline V gene, CDR1 is MNHEY and CDR2 is SVGAGI. Here the CDR3 reads CASRRGQAGLAGNTGELFF. The CDR3 DNA reads as TGTGCCAGCAGACGGGGACAGGCGGGACTAGCGGGGAACACCGGGGAGCTGTTTTTT.

The gene calls are TRBV12-3 or TRBV12-4 and TRBJ2-1; the D is unclear. V lost 2 bases, J lost 5 bases, and 7 bases lay in between. This CDR3 is built from 13 residues. CDR3 amino acids: CASSLRRNNEQFF. Written as DNA, the CDR3 is TGTGCCAGCAGTTTAAGACGGAACAATGAGCAGTTCTTC.

This clonotype was observed at least ten times. This chain links TRBV19 with TRBJ2-6; no reliable D call. Germline V gene data show CDR1 as LNHDA and CDR2 as SQIVND (reference sequence). The CDR3 runs 16 residues. Trimming removed 5 bases at V and 4 bases at J, with 15 bases between. The CDR3, as DNA: TGTGCCAGTAGTGCAAGAACAGTTTCCGGGGCCAACGTCCTGACTTTC. Its protein product is CASSARTVSGANVLTF.

The gene calls are TRBV30 and TRBJ2-2; TRBD1 might be the D (5 bases). Trimming cost V 1 base and J 6 bases, with 21 bases left between them. This CDR3 has 17 amino acids. The germline V gene encodes CDR1 GTSNPN and CDR2 SVGIG (reference sequence). CDR3 amino acids: CAWSARLGLGLAGELFF. In DNA form, the CDR3 reads TGTGCCTGGAGTGCCCGACTGGGATTGGGGCTTGCCGGGGAGCTGTTTTTT.

This clonotype is labeled as medium-sized. The genes are TRBV10-3 and TRBJ2-7; D ambiguous. The germline V gene has CDR1 ENHRY and CDR2 SYGVKD. The V end lost 7 bases, the J end lost 4 bases, and 23 bases lay between the germline ends. The CDR3 loop spans 16 amino acids. The CDR3, as DNA: TGTGCCATCACCAATCCCGCAGAACCGTCCACGTACGAGCAGTACGTC. Translation gives CAITNPAEPSTYEQYV.

This clonotype is categorized as medium-sized (0.01 to 0.1%). This chain links TRBV10-2 with TRBJ2-1; 9 bases fit TRBD2. The ends lost 0 bases at V and 8 bases at J; junction bases unmatched: 8. CDR1 and CDR2 (germline): WSHSY, SAAADI. The CDR3 contains 16 residues. The CDR3 DNA follows: TGCGCCAGCAGTGAGTCGTTGCGGGGGGGCCGGGATGAGCAGTTCTTC. Amino acids: CASSESLRGGRDEQFF.

This clonotype has ten or more counts. This sequence joins TRBV4-1 and TRBJ1-2, with D possibly matching TRBD1 (5 bases). CDR3 length equals 16 residues. Germline V lookup: CDR1 MGHRA, CDR2 YSYEKL. V gave up 0 bases and J gave up 2 bases, with 13 bases separating them. The CDR3 here is CASSQERPGGNYGYTF. CDR3 in DNA: TGCGCCAGCAGCCAAGAAAGGCCTGGGGGGAACTATGGCTACACCTTC.

The sample holds a few counts of this clonotype. This chain uses TRBV10-3 with TRBJ2-7, with 8 nucleotides matching TRBD1. The germline CDR1 and CDR2 sequences are ENHRY and SYGVKD. After removal of 2 bases from V and 5 bases from J, the junction contained 2 bases not matched to a gene. The CDR3 is made up of 13 amino acids. DNA for the CDR3: TGTGCCATCAGTGAGCAGGGGGCGGACGAGCAGTACTTC. Its protein product is CAISEQGADEQYF.

This clonotype showed up many times. This chain uses TRBV12-3 or TRBV12-4 with TRBJ2-6, with 8 bases matching TRBD1. V trimming: 7 bases; J trimming: 2 bases; junction bases outside the gene matches: 7. The length of the CDR3 is 16 residues. CDR3 in DNA: TGTGCCAGCACCATCCCGACAGGGGCTGGGGCCAACGTCCTGACTTTC. Translation: CASTIPTGAGANVLTF.

By share, this clonotype ranks as medium-sized (0.01 to 0.1%). This chain uses TRBV5-1 with TRBJ2-1; 13 positions agree with TRBD2. Germline assignment: CDR1 SGHRS and CDR2 YFSETQ. V was pared by 2 bases and J by 4 bases, with 6 bases of the junction left unmatched. The CDR3 is 17 amino acids. DNA for the CDR3: TGCGCCAGCAGCTTACGTACTAGCGGGGGGGCGTACAATGAGCAGTTCTTC. Its translation: CASSLRTSGGAYNEQFF.

This clonotype is deemed medium-sized. The chain links TRBV1 to TRBJ2-2; TRBD2, as called in the table, went unchecked against the DNA. TRBV1 is a pseudogene segment. This CDR3 comprises 18 residues. In DNA, the CDR3 is TGCACCAGCAGCCAAGAACACAGCGGGAGGAAGTACACCGGGGAGCTGTTTTTT. Protein product: CTSSQEHSGRKYTGELFF.

The chain carries TRBV12-3 or TRBV12-4 and TRBJ2-3; no reliable D call. This CDR3 region has 15 residues. Trimming pared 2 bases from V and 0 bases from J, leaving 9 bases between. The CDR3 sequence is CASSLPETSTDTQYF. The CDR3 DNA follows: TGTGCCAGCAGTTTACCAGAGACTAGCACAGATACGCAGTATTTT.

V gene TRBV18 combines with J gene TRBJ2-3; D tentatively fits TRBD1 or TRBD2 (5 bases each). The CDR3 contains 14 residues. With 4 bases removed from V and 8 bases from J, the gap between germline ends came to 16 bases. Germline CDR1 and CDR2: KGHSH and LQKENI. The DNA for the CDR3 is TGTGCCAGCTCACTCACAAGGGACGAGGGTACGCAGTATTTT. Its protein product is CASSLTRDEGTQYF. Using reference TRBV18 and TRBJ2-3 for the parts outside the CDR3, the full variable domain is NAGVMQNPRHLVRRRGQEARLRCSPMKGHSHVYWYRQLPEEGLKFMVYLQKENIIDESGMPKERFSAEFPKEGPSILRIQQVVRGDSAAYFCASSLTRDEGTQYFGPGTRLTVL.

This chain uses TRBV7-9 with TRBJ2-3; D might be TRBD1 (5 bases). V lost 1 base and J 4 bases, leaving 9 bases between the germline ends. CDR3 length: 14 residues. Germline V gives CDR1 SEHNR, CDR2 FQNEAQ (reference sequence). The CDR3: CASSLVQGPDTQYF. DNA of the CDR3: TGTGCCAGCAGCTTAGTTCAGGGTCCAGATACGCAGTATTTT. Combining the CDR3 with reference TRBV7-9 and TRBJ2-3 gives the whole variable domain DTGVSQNPRHKITKRGQNVTFRCDPISEHNRLYWYRQTLGQGPEFLTYFQNEAQLEKSRLLSDRFSAERPKGSFSTLEIQRTEQGDSAMYLCASSLVQGPDTQYFGPGTRLTVL.

By frequency in the sample, this clonotype is medium-sized. This chain connects TRBV20-1 to TRBJ2-3, with TRBD1 matching 8 bases. Trimming cost V 5 bases and J 0 bases; bases outside gene matches: 7. The CDR3 totals 15 residues. Germline loops: CDR1 DFQATT, CDR2 SNEGSKA (reference sequence). CDR3 amino acids: CSAPRQGRSTDTQYF. CDR3 coding DNA: TGCAGTGCTCCGCGACAGGGGAGAAGCACAGATACGCAGTATTTT.

By share of the sample, this clonotype is medium-sized. V and J are TRBV6-2 or TRBV6-3 and TRBJ2-3; 11 nucleotides agree with TRBD2. V lost 0 bases to trimming and J lost 0 bases; unmatched junction nucleotides: 8. This CDR3 comprises 19 residues. Germline CDR1 and CDR2: MNHEY and SVGEGT. Here the CDR3 reads CASSYSGTSGLVSTDTQYF. The DNA of the CDR3 is TGTGCCAGCAGTTACTCGGGGACTAGCGGACTCGTTAGCACAGATACGCAGTATTTT.

This rearrangement joins TRBV20-1 to TRBJ1-1; tentatively, D is TRBD1 (5 bases). The V and J ends lost 3 bases and 3 bases respectively, with 14 bases between them. The CDR3 covers 14 residues. The germline CDR1 and CDR2 sequences are DFQATT and SNEGSKA (reference sequence). The CDR3 DNA sequence: TGCAGTGCTAGTCCCGGGGTAGGGGACACTGAAGCTTTCTTT. Amino acid sequence: CSASPGVGDTEAFF.

This clonotype was observed a handful of times. This sequence joins TRBV30 and TRBJ1-1; D gene ambiguous. Per germline, CDR1 GTSNPN and CDR2 SVGIG (reference sequence). The CDR3 sequence is 13 residues long. V was trimmed by 1 base and J by 5 bases, leaving 11 bases between them. The CDR3 loop is CAWSGVLGTEAFF. CDR3 nucleotides: TGTGCCTGGAGTGGGGTATTGGGAACTGAAGCTTTCTTT.

This clonotype was counted ten times or more. The chain has TRBV24-1 and TRBJ2-5, with TRBD1 as a possible D gene (6 bases). V gave up 7 bases and J gave up 5 bases, with 16 bases separating them. The CDR3 is 14 amino acids. In germline, CDR1 is KGHDR, CDR2 SFDVKD. The CDR3 coding sequence is TGTGCCACCAGCGAAACTAGGGGGTCTGAGACCCAGTACTTC. Amino acids: CATSETRGSETQYF.

This clonotype is categorized as medium-sized. The V call is TRBV7-8, the J call TRBJ1-5; D is uncertain. The ends were cut back, 0 bases at V and 6 bases at J, with 12 bases in the middle. The CDR3 runs to 15 residues. Per germline, CDR1 SGHVS and CDR2 FQNEAQ. CDR3 amino acids: CASSLAVSSSQPQHF. Here the CDR3 DNA reads TGTGCCAGCAGCTTAGCGGTCAGCTCCTCTCAGCCCCAGCATTTT.

This clonotype was counted many times. The V call is TRBV7-2, the J call TRBJ2-3; D gene ambiguous. The CDR3 length is 14 residues. The V end was cut by 3 bases, the J end by 3 bases, with 10 bases between. CDR1 and CDR2 (germline): SGHTA, FQGNSA. The CDR3 is CASSFRRITDTQYF. CDR3 sequence (DNA): TGTGCCAGCAGCTTTAGGCGTATAACAGATACGCAGTATTTT.